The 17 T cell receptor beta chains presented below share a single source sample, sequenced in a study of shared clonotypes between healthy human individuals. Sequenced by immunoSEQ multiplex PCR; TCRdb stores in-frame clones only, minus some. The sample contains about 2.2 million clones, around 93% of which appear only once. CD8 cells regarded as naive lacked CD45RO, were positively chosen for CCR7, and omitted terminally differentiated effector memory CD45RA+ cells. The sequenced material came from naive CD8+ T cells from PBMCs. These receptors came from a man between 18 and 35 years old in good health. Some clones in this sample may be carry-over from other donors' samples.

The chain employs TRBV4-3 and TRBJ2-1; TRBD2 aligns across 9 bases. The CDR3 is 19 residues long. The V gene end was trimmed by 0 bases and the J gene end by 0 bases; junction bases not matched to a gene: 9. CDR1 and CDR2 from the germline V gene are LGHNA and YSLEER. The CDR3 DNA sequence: TGCGCCAGCAGCCAAGATCTTGGACTAGCGTCAAGCTCCTACAATGAGCAGTTCTTC. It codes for CASSQDLGLASSSYNEQFF.

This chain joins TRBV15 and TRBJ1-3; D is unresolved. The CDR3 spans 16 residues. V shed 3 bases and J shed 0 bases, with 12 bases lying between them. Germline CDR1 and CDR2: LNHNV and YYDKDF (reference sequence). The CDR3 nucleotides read TGTGCCACCAGCAGTATTGTCGGGGACTCTGGAAACACCATATATTTT. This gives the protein CATSSIVGDSGNTIYF.

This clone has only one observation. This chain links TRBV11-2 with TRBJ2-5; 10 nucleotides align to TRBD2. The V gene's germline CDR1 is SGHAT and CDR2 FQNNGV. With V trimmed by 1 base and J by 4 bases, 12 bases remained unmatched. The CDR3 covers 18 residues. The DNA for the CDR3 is TGTGCCAGCAGCTTAGTAACCTCCGTTACTAGCGGGATAGAGACCCAGTACTTC. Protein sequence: CASSLVTSVTSGIETQYF.

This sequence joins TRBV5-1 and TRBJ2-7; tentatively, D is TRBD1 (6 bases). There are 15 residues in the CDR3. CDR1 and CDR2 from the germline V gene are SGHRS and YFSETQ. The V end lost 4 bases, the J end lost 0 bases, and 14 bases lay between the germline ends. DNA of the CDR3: TGCGCCAGCAGCACGGGGACACTTCCCTCCTACGAGCAGTACTTC. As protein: CASSTGTLPSYEQYF.

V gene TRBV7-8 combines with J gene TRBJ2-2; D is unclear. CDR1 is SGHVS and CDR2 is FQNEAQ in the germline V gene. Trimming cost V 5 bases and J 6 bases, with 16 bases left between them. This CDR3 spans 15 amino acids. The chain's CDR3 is CASSLSSPWAGELFF. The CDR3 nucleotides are TGTGCCAGCAGCCTATCCTCGCCCTGGGCCGGGGAGCTGTTTTTT.

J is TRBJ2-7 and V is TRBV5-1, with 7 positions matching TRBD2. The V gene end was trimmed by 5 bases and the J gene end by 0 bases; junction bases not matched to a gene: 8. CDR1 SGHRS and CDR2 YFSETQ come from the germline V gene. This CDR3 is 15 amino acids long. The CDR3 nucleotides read TGCGCCAGCAGGTCAACTAGCGCGAGCTCCTACGAGCAGTACTTC. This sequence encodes CASRSTSASSYEQYF.

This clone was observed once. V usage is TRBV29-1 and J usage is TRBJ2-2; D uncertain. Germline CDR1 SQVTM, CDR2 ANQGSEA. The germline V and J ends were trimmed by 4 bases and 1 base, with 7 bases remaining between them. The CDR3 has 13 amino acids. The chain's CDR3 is CSVVPQNTGELFF. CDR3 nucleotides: TGCAGCGTTGTCCCACAGAACACCGGGGAGCTGTTTTTT.

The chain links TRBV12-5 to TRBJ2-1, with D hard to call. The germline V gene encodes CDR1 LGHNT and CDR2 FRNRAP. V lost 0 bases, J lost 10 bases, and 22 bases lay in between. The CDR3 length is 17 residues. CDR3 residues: CASGLVVVGSHVEEQFF. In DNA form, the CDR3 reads TGTGCTAGTGGTTTGGTAGTCGTGGGCTCCCACGTCGAGGAGCAGTTCTTC.

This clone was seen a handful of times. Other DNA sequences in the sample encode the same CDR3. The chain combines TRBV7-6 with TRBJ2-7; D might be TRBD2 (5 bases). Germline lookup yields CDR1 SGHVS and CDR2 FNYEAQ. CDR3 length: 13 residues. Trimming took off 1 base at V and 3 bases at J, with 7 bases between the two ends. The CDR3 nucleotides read TGTGCCAGCAGCTTAGGACGGGACTACGAGCAGTACTTC. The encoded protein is CASSLGRDYEQYF.

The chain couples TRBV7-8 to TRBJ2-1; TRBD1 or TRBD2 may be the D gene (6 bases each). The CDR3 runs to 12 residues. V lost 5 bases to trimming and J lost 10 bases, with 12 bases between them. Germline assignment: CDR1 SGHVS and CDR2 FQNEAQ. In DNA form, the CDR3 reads TGTGCCAGCAGCCCCCGCGGGACAGAGCAGTTCTTC. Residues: CASSPRGTEQFF.

In DNA, the CDR3 is TGTGCCAGCAGCGTAGGTTCAGGGGCCATAGGAAACACCATATATTTT. It translates to CASSVGSGAIGNTIYF. This chain joins TRBV9 and TRBJ1-3; weak D call: TRBD1 (6 bases). V lost 0 bases to trimming and J lost 4 bases, with 14 bases between them. CDR3 length: 16 residues. In germline, CDR1 is SGDLS, CDR2 YYNGEE.

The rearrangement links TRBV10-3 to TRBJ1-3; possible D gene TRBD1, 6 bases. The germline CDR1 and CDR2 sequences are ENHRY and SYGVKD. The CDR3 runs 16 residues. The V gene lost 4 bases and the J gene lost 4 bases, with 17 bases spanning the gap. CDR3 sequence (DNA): TGTGCCATCAGTGCCCTGGGGGGGGCGCGCGGAAACACCATATATTTT. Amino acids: CAISALGGARGNTIYF.

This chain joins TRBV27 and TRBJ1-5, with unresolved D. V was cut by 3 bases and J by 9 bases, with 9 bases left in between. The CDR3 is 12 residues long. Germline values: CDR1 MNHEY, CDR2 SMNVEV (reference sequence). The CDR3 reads CASSFLSGPQHF. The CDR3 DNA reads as TGTGCCAGCAGTTTCCTGTCGGGGCCCCAGCATTTT.

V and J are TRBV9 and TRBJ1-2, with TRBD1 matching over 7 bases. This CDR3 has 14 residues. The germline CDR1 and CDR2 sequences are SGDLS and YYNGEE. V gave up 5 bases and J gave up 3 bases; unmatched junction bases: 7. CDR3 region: CASSEGARYYGYTF. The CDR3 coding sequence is TGTGCCAGCAGTGAGGGGGCGAGATACTATGGCTACACCTTC.

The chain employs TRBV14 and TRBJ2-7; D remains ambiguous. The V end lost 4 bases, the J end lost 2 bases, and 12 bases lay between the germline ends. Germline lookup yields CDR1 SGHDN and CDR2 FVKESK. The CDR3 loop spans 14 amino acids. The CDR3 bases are TGTGCCAGCAGCCTGGACCATCCTACCTACGAGCAGTACTTC. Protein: CASSLDHPTYEQYF.

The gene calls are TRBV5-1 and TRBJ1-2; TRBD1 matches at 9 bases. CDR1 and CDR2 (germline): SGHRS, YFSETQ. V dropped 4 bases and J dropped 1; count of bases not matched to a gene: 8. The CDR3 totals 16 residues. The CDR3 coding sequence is TGCGCCAGCAGCCCCCAGTGGACAGGGGTTAACTATGGCTACACCTTC. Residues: CASSPQWTGVNYGYTF.

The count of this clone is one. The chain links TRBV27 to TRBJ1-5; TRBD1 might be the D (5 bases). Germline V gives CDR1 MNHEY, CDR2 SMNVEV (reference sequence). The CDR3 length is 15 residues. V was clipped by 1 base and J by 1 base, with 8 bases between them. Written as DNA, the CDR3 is TGTGCCAGCAGTTTATGGGGGGGAAGCAATCAGCCCCAGCATTTT. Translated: CASSLWGGSNQPQHF.